This TCR beta chain originates from a study of shared clonotypes between healthy human individuals. V gave up 3 bases and J gave up 4 bases, with 15 bases separating them. Germline V CDR1 and CDR2: PRHDT, FYEKMQ (reference sequence). The CDR3 totals 15 residues. Across several immunoSEQ plates, the genomic DNA of each subset was split evenly. This table comes from immunoSEQ multiplex PCR, and its TCRdb copy is limited to in-frame clones, with some not included. The top ten hold approximately 24% of the sample, which has about 680,000 clones, just over 90% seen once. This clone was counted a single time. CD8 cells regarded as naive lacked CD45RO, were positively chosen for CCR7, and omitted terminally differentiated effector memory CD45RA+ cells.

The rearrangement links TRBV13 to TRBJ1-1; D is possibly TRBD1 (5 bases). The sample consisted of naive CD8+ T cells sorted from blood. The origin of this receptor is a man between 25 and 39 years old in good health. The CDR3 nucleotides are TGTGCCAGCAGCTTCGGCTTAGGGGCGAGCACTGAAGCTTTCTTT. This codes for CASSFGLGASTEAFF.